Below are 17 T cell receptor beta chains sequenced from a single sample in a study of beta chain features in type 1 diabetes. What was sequenced were expressed TCRB transcripts, since all of the isolated RNA had been reverse transcribed. This table comes from immunoSEQ multiplex PCR, and its TCRdb copy is limited to in-frame clones, with some not included. The sample has about 360,000 clones, over 10% seen once; the top ten hold more than 0.015%. Sequencing was done on a sample of naive CD4+ T cells from blood. All receptors derive from a man aged 18 to 30 in good health.

The chain recombines TRBV6-6 with TRBJ1-4; a possible D gene is TRBD1 (5 bases). The CDR3 consists of 13 residues. The ends were cut back, 9 bases at V and 0 bases at J, with 8 bases in the middle. CDR1 MNHNY and CDR2 SVGAGI come from the germline V gene (reference sequence). The CDR3: CASRGTTNEKLFF. CDR3 DNA sequence: TGTGCCAGTCGGGGGACAACTAATGAAAAACTGTTTTTT.

This clone showed up just a few times. The chain couples TRBV30 to TRBJ1-3; 7 bases fit TRBD1. CDR3 length equals 15 residues. V lost 5 bases, J lost 0 bases, and 7 bases stayed unmatched. The V gene's germline CDR1 is GTSNPN and CDR2 SVGIG (reference sequence). Here the CDR3 reads CAWSQGPSSGNTIYF. The CDR3 coding sequence is TGTGCCTGGTCACAGGGGCCGAGCTCTGGAAACACCATATATTTT.

This sequence joins TRBV19 and TRBJ2-1; TRBD2 is a possible D gene (6 bases). CDR1 and CDR2 from the germline V gene are LNHDA and SQIVND (reference sequence). The ends were cut back, 3 bases at V and 0 bases at J, with 9 bases in the middle. This CDR3 region has 15 residues. The CDR3 protein is CASSILGGSYNEQFF. The CDR3 nucleotides read TGTGCCAGTAGTATTCTCGGGGGCTCCTACAATGAGCAGTTCTTC. The complete variable domain, with remaining parts taken from reference TRBV19 and TRBJ2-1, reads DGGITQSPKYLFRKEGQNVTLSCEQNLNHDAMYWYRQDPGQGLRLIYYSQIVNDFQKGDIAEGYSVSREKKESFPLTVTSAQKNPTAFYLCASSILGGSYNEQFFGPGTRLTVL.

This clone was seen only a few times. The chain carries TRBV7-2 and TRBJ2-5; 11 nucleotides agree with TRBD2. The CDR3 totals 16 residues. V was clipped by 5 bases and J by 4 bases; unmatched bases: 9. Per the germline V gene, CDR1 is SGHTA and CDR2 is FQGNSA. The DNA of the CDR3 is TGTGCCAGCAGCAAGAGACTAGCGGGGCAGGGAGAGACCCAGTACTTC. Amino acids: CASSKRLAGQGETQYF.

The chain uses TRBV5-1 and TRBJ2-3, with 7 bases that match TRBD2. The J segment lost 2 bases and the V segment lost 4 bases, leaving 10 bases of the junction unmatched. Germline-derived CDR1 and CDR2 are SGHRS and YFSETQ. The CDR3 totals 16 residues. CDR3 sequence (DNA): TGCGCCAGCAGCCTAAACCAAGCGGGACCCACAGATACGCAGTATTTT. Its translation: CASSLNQAGPTDTQYF. Complete variable domain (other parts from reference TRBV5-1 and TRBJ2-3): KAGVTQTPRYLIKTRGQQVTLSCSPISGHRSVSWYQQTPGQGLQFLFEYFSETQRNKGNFPGRFSGRQFSNSRSEMNVSTLELGDSALYLCASSLNQAGPTDTQYFGPGTRLTVL.

V and J are TRBV7-9 and TRBJ2-4; a possible D gene is TRBD1 (6 bases). The germline gives CDR1 SEHNR, CDR2 FQNEAQ (reference sequence). The CDR3 has 17 amino acids. Trimming pared 3 bases from V and 2 bases from J, leaving 17 bases between. The DNA of the CDR3 is TGTGCCAGCAGCTTCGGTGCACAGGGTAGGACCAAAAACATTCAGTACTTC. Protein product: CASSFGAQGRTKNIQYF. Variable domain in full (rest from reference TRBV7-9 and TRBJ2-4): DTGVSQNPRHKITKRGQNVTFRCDPISEHNRLYWYRQTLGQGPEFLTYFQNEAQLEKSRLLSDRFSAERPKGSFSTLEIQRTEQGDSAMYLCASSFGAQGRTKNIQYFGAGTRLSVL.

Only a few counts were recorded for this clone. J is TRBJ2-7 and V is TRBV7-2; 10 nucleotides match TRBD2. Germline V gene sequence: CDR1 SGHTA, CDR2 FQGNSA. After removal of 5 bases from V and 2 bases from J, the junction contained 6 bases not matched to a gene. The CDR3 is 15 amino acids. The CDR3 reads CASSLGLAVAYEQYF. For the CDR3, the DNA is TGTGCCAGCAGCCTAGGACTAGCGGTCGCCTACGAGCAGTACTTC.

This clone appeared a few times. This chain joins TRBV6-1 and TRBJ2-7; 8 positions match TRBD1. This CDR3 contains 13 residues. The trim removed 4 bases at V and 6 bases at J, leaving 5 bases unmatched. The germline V gene encodes CDR1 MNHNS and CDR2 SASEGT. CDR3 sequence: CASSGVTGAEQYF. CDR3 coding DNA: TGTGCCAGCAGTGGCGTGACAGGGGCCGAGCAGTACTTC.

This clone came up a few times. The chain joins TRBV30 to TRBJ2-3; TRBD2 matches 14 bases. The CDR3 runs to 22 residues. Germline V gene data show CDR1 as GTSNPN and CDR2 as SVGIG (reference sequence). With 2 bases clipped from V and 1 base from J, the junction kept 20 bases outside the gene matches. DNA of the CDR3: TGTGCCTGGAGTACGTTCCCCTCAAGACTAGCGGGGGGGATAATCGGCACAGATACGCAGTATTTT. It is translated as CAWSTFPSRLAGGIIGTDTQYF.

This clone occurred a few times. This chain connects TRBV9 to TRBJ2-3; a possible D gene is TRBD1 (6 bases). Looked up from germline, CDR1 is SGDLS and CDR2 is YYNGEE. The CDR3 has 13 amino acids. Trimming stripped 7 bases from V and 1 base from J, with 10 bases between. The CDR3 loop is CASLRQGTDTQYF. The CDR3 DNA follows: TGTGCCAGCCTTAGACAGGGCACAGATACGCAGTATTTT.

The chain couples TRBV7-2 to TRBJ2-7; D may be TRBD1 (6 bases). CDR1 is SGHTA and CDR2 is FQGNSA in the germline V gene. With 3 bases removed from V and 1 base from J, the gap between germline ends came to 13 bases. CDR3 length: 15 residues. CDR3 sequence reads: CASSFQGRASYEQYF. The CDR3 region has the DNA TGTGCCAGCAGCTTCCAGGGGCGGGCTTCCTACGAGCAGTACTTC.

This clone was seen a few times. This chain uses TRBV7-3 with TRBJ2-2; a possible D gene is TRBD2 (5 bases). The germline CDR1 and CDR2 sequences are SGHTA and FQGTGA. The CDR3 has 12 amino acids. V was clipped by 5 bases and J by 5 bases, with 6 bases between them. CDR3 amino acids: CASSRGTGELFF. For the CDR3, the DNA is TGTGCCAGCAGCCGAGGGACCGGGGAGCTGTTTTTT.

This clone turned up a few times. The V call is TRBV27, the J call TRBJ2-2, with D uncertain. This CDR3 region has 13 residues. V was pared by 2 bases and J by 4 bases, with 5 bases between. The germline gives CDR1 MNHEY, CDR2 SMNVEV (reference sequence). CDR3 in DNA: TGTGCCAGCAGTTTACTCGGCACCGGGGAGCTGTTTTTT. Its translation is CASSLLGTGELFF.

The sample holds a few counts of this clone. The gene calls are TRBV11-1 and TRBJ2-1; 7 bases fit TRBD2. The CDR3 length is 15 residues. Germline V CDR1 and CDR2: SGHAT, FQDESV (reference sequence). V shed 5 bases and J 4 bases; nucleotides not matched to a gene: 8. CDR3 DNA: TGTGCCAGCAGCGGGGAGGGCCCCGGTTACAATGAGCAGTTCTTC. This translates into CASSGEGPGYNEQFF.

This clone has more than one count but fewer than ten. This rearrangement joins TRBV9 to TRBJ2-7; tentatively, D is TRBD1 (5 bases). CDR3 size: 16 residues. The germline V and J ends were trimmed by 0 bases and 3 bases, with 16 bases remaining between them. Germline-derived CDR1 and CDR2 are SGDLS and YYNGEE. CDR3: CASSVGAREIIYEQYF. In DNA, the CDR3 is TGTGCCAGCAGCGTAGGCGCCAGGGAAATAATCTACGAGCAGTACTTC.

The chain links TRBV5-6 to TRBJ1-6, with D unclear. Germline assignment: CDR1 SGHDT and CDR2 YYEEEE. The V gene lost 4 bases and the J gene lost 7 bases, with 15 bases spanning the gap. The CDR3 loop spans 15 amino acids. The CDR3 spells CASSRRWTGNSPLHF. In nucleotides, the CDR3 is TGTGCCAGCAGCCGGCGGTGGACGGGGAATTCACCCCTCCACTTT.

This clone appeared a few times. The rearrangement joins TRBV6-5 to TRBJ2-7; D may be TRBD1 (5 bases). V was cut by 7 bases and J by 6 bases, with 10 bases left in between. CDR1 MNHEY and CDR2 SVGAGI come from the germline V gene. The CDR3 length is 11 residues. The CDR3 is CASTRGSEQYF. CDR3 DNA: TGTGCCAGCACTAGGGGTTCCGAGCAGTACTTC.